This TCR beta chain originates from a study of blood T cell repertoires in COVID-19. The overall study: Specimens from acute and convalescent COVID-19 originated in the United States, Italy and Spain. Nucleic acid was either cDNA or gDNA, and it came from T cells, B-cell-depleted T cells, or PBMCs.

As originally analysed: Estimation of nucleated cell counts was performed using reference gene primer amplification. TCRdb keeps only in-frame clones here, not all; method: immunoSEQ multiplex PCR. V, J and clone size are those of that table, while D and trimming were read from the DNA. There are some 50,000 clones in the sample; 80% to 85% occur only once, and approximately 2.6% lies in the top ten. The source is a man aged 45 to 65 with acute or convalescent COVID-19. The sequencing input was peripheral blood.

CDR3 bases: TGTGCCAGCAGCCAAGATCGCGCATCTTCACCCTACGAGCAGTACTTC. Its translation is CASSQDRASSPYEQYF. The chain couples TRBV14 to TRBJ2-7, with D unresolved. Trimming cost V 0 bases and J 2 bases, with 14 bases left between them. Germline-derived CDR1 and CDR2 are SGHDN and FVKESK. This CDR3 spans 16 amino acids.